Listed here are 24 T cell receptor beta chains from one sample, sequenced in a study of Graves' ophthalmopathy and Graves' hyperthyroidism. Beta-chain TCR CDR3 regions were amplified from RNA transcripts. First-round RT-PCR relied on HTBI primers, and a second-round multiplex PCR came next. TCRdb passed the multiplex PCR reads through MiXCR, listing each CDR3 protein once. The sample lists a few hundred thousand distinct CDR3 sequences; 20% to 25% were seen once. The specimen was peripheral blood. These receptor sequences come from a woman between 18 and 29 years old with stable Graves' hyperthyroidism.

This clonotype was picked up many times. The chain recombines TRBV10-3 with TRBJ2-5; possible D gene TRBD1, 6 bases. The CDR3 loop spans 17 amino acids. The germline V gene encodes CDR1 ENHRY and CDR2 SYGVKD. The ends were cut back, 0 bases at V and 1 base at J, with 15 bases in the middle. This CDR3 is CAISESNIGQPQETQYF. CDR3 nucleotides: TGTGCCATCAGTGAGTCGAATATCGGACAGCCCCAAGAGACCCAGTACTTC.

This clonotype was observed many times. The chain is built from TRBV18 and TRBJ2-7; no clear D gene. From germline, CDR1 is KGHSH and CDR2 LQKENI. Trimming removed 0 bases at V and 7 bases at J, with 10 bases between. This CDR3 comprises 13 residues. CDR3 amino acids: CASSPPDSGEQYF. Here the CDR3 DNA reads TGTGCCAGCTCACCACCGGATTCAGGAGAGCAGTACTTC. Together with reference TRBV18 and TRBJ2-7, the CDR3 gives the full variable domain: NAGVMQNPRHLVRRRGQEARLRCSPMKGHSHVYWYRQLPEEGLKFMVYLQKENIIDESGMPKERFSAEFPKEGPSILRIQQVVRGDSAAYFCASSPPDSGEQYFGPGTRLTVT.

This clonotype came up many times. J is TRBJ2-5 and V is TRBV12-3 or TRBV12-4, with 10 bases that match TRBD1. The CDR3 runs to 15 residues. With 3 bases clipped from V and 1 base from J, the junction kept 2 bases outside the gene matches. The CDR3 reads CASSLRTGGQETQYF. The CDR3 DNA reads TGTGCCAGCAGTTTGAGGACAGGGGGCCAAGAGACCCAGTACTTC.

This chain uses TRBV28 with TRBJ1-2; D is perhaps TRBD1 (6 bases). The CDR3 sequence is 16 residues long. Trimming left V 2 bases short and J 3 bases short, with 16 bases between. CDR1 and CDR2 from the germline V gene are MDHEN and SYDVKM. The CDR3 bases are TGTGCCAGCAGTTTACTAGGGAACAGGGATGACTATGGCTACACCTTC. This sequence encodes CASSLLGNRDDYGYTF.

The genes are TRBV6-1 and TRBJ2-4, with D perhaps TRBD2 (5 bases). From germline, CDR1 is MNHNS and CDR2 SASEGT. CDR3 length: 16 amino acids. V lost 5 bases and J 7 bases, leaving 21 bases between the germline ends. CDR3 nucleotide sequence: TGTGCCAGCAGTCCACTTCTGACTAATATGGGGAACATTCAGTACTTC. Amino acid sequence: CASSPLLTNMGNIQYF.

This clonotype was seen ten or more times. V usage is TRBV20-1 and J usage is TRBJ1-1; TRBD1 matches at 8 bases. The junction had 7 bases not matched to a gene; V was cut back by 6 bases and J by 1 base. This CDR3 has 14 residues. Germline CDR1 is DFQATT and CDR2 is SNEGSKA (reference sequence). CDR3 sequence: CSASPGTGNTEAFF. The CDR3 nucleotides are TGCAGTGCCTCCCCCGGGACAGGGAACACTGAAGCTTTCTTT.

This clonotype was picked up a small number of times. The chain recombines TRBV6-5 with TRBJ1-2, with a weak D call TRBD1 (6 bases). The CDR3 consists of 15 residues. CDR1 MNHEY and CDR2 SVGAGI come from the germline V gene. V was shortened by 0 bases and J by 4 bases, with 12 bases between the two germline ends. DNA of the CDR3: TGTGCCAGCAGTTACTCGAATCAGGGGATCTATGGCTACACCTTC. It encodes CASSYSNQGIYGYTF.

The CDR3 nucleotides are TGCAGTGCTCAGACTAGCGGGAGTTCAGAGACCCAGTACTTC. Encoded protein: CSAQTSGSSETQYF. The rearrangement links TRBV20-1 to TRBJ2-5; 12 positions match TRBD2. The CDR3 is 14 residues long. Germline CDR1 reads DFQATT; CDR2 reads SNEGSKA (reference sequence). J lost 4 bases, V lost 5 bases, and 5 bases had no gene match.

V usage is TRBV3-1 and J usage is TRBJ2-5, with D possibly being TRBD1 (6 bases). The end of the DNA is better explained by TRBJ2-1, so the J call may be wrong. The CDR3 contains 14 residues. CDR1 is LGHDT and CDR2 is YNNKEL in the germline V gene (reference sequence). In DNA, the CDR3 is TGTGCCAGCAGCCCCGGGGCCAGGGGCAATGAGCAGTTCTTC. This gives the protein CASSPGARGNEQFF.

DNA for the CDR3: TGTGCCAGCAGTAACAGGGACTTCGCAGAAGGCTACACCTTC. Residues: CASSNRDFAEGYTF. The chain carries TRBV6-5 and TRBJ1-2, with a tentative D call TRBD1 (6 bases). The CDR3 has 14 amino acids. Germline lookup yields CDR1 MNHEY and CDR2 SVGAGI. Trimming cost V 5 bases and J 8 bases, with 18 bases left between them.

Concerning this clonotype: The junction differs from germline at one of its ends, possibly a read error. The V and J genes are TRBV6-4 and TRBJ1-2; tentative D call: TRBD1 (5 bases). Per germline, CDR1 MRHNA and CDR2 SNTAGT. The CDR3 totals 19 residues. The CDR3 nucleotides read TGTTCCAGCAGTGACTCAAGGAGGTACAGGAGACTCTCTAACTATGGCTACACCTTC. Its translation is CSSSDSRRYRRLSNYGYTF.

This clonotype was seen a single time. The chain employs TRBV2 and TRBJ2-2; 8 nucleotides agree with TRBD2. CDR1 and CDR2 (germline): SNHLY, FYNNEI. The J segment lost 1 base and the V segment lost 10 bases, leaving 11 bases of the junction unmatched. The CDR3 sequence is 16 residues long. This CDR3 reads CAIPIREGLNTGELFF. Written as DNA, the CDR3 is TGTGCCATCCCAATCCGGGAGGGCCTGAACACCGGGGAGCTGTTTTTT.

This clonotype has just a few counts. The rearrangement uses TRBV25-1 and TRBJ1-5; no clear D gene. With 5 bases removed from V and 0 bases from J, the gap between germline ends came to 26 bases. This CDR3 comprises 20 residues. CDR1 and CDR2 from the germline V gene are MGHDK and SYGVNS. The CDR3 is CASSPGVGASSLSSNQPQHF. The CDR3 DNA reads as TGTGCCAGCAGTCCCGGGGTAGGCGCCTCATCGTTATCTAGCAATCAGCCCCAGCATTTT. Looking up the rest from reference TRBV25-1 and TRBJ1-5 gives the full variable domain: EADIYQTPRYLVIGTGKKITLECSQTMGHDKMYWYQQDPGMELHLIHYSYGVNSTEKGDLSSESTVSRIRTEHFPLTLESARPSHTSQYLCASSPGVGASSLSSNQPQHFGDGTRLSIL.

This clonotype came up a few times. The rearrangement uses TRBV6-1 and TRBJ2-2; no definite D call. Trimming shortened V by 7 bases and J by 5 bases, and 11 bases separated the two germline ends. The germline CDR1 and CDR2 sequences are MNHNS and SASEGT. The CDR3 extends over 13 amino acids. CDR3: CASTVLGTGELFF. The CDR3 bases are TGTGCCAGCACCGTCCTTGGGACCGGGGAGCTGTTTTTT.

This clonotype was seen repeatedly, ten times or more. The chain combines TRBV20-1 with TRBJ1-2, with D possibly matching TRBD1 (6 bases). Germline CDR1 DFQATT, CDR2 SNEGSKA (reference sequence). The CDR3 consists of 13 residues. V lost 3 bases and J 4 bases, leaving 12 bases between the germline ends. The CDR3 coding sequence is TGCAGTGCTAGTACAGGGTACGGCTATGGCTACACCTTC. As protein: CSASTGYGYGYTF.

The table lists this clonotype with many counts. This chain's CDR3 is CASSLLPPGTSAETQYF. The CDR3 region has the DNA TGTGCCAGCAGTTTACTCCCTCCCGGGACTAGCGCGGAGACCCAGTACTTC. The V call is TRBV28, the J call TRBJ2-5, with TRBD2 identical over 10 bases. CDR3 size: 17 residues. J lost 5 bases, V lost 2 bases, and 11 bases had no gene match. The V gene's germline CDR1 is MDHEN and CDR2 SYDVKM.

This clonotype has at least ten counts. The chain uses TRBV5-1 and TRBJ2-5; a possible D gene is TRBD2 (6 bases). CDR1 is SGHRS and CDR2 is YFSETQ in the germline V gene. The V end lost 1 base, the J end lost 2 bases, and 12 bases lay between the germline ends. CDR3 length equals 15 residues. In DNA, the CDR3 is TGCGCCAGCAGCTTGCAACTAGCCGAACAAGAGACCCAGTACTTC. Its protein is CASSLQLAEQETQYF.

The sample holds a few counts of this clonotype. J is TRBJ2-5 and V is TRBV18, with D possibly TRBD2 on 6 matching bases. Germline V gene lookup returns CDR1 KGHSH and CDR2 LQKENI. Between the trimmed V and J ends, which lost 3 bases and 2 bases, there was a span of 10 bases. The CDR3 runs to 14 residues. The CDR3 protein is CASSPLRDQETQYF. CDR3 nucleotide sequence: TGTGCCAGCTCACCCCTGCGGGATCAAGAGACCCAGTACTTC.

This clonotype showed up just a few times. This chain uses TRBV6-1 with TRBJ2-5; D unclear. TRBJ2-7 matches the DNA end more closely, so the J call is doubtful. Germline V lookup: CDR1 MNHNS, CDR2 SASEGT. The CDR3 runs 12 residues. The CDR3 loop is CASRAPYYEQYF. The DNA for the CDR3 is TGTGCCAGCAGAGCGCCTTACTACGAGCAGTACTTC.

The chain combines TRBV7-2 with TRBJ1-1, with 10 positions matching TRBD1. Germline assignment: CDR1 SGHTA and CDR2 FQGNSA. The CDR3 spans 15 residues. J was trimmed by 3 bases and V by 5 bases; bases with no gene match: 6. The CDR3 region has the DNA TGTGCCAGCAGCCCAGACAGGGGGCAGTACACTGAAGCTTTCTTT. It translates to CASSPDRGQYTEAFF.

In this sample, this clonotype turned up many times. The rearrangement joins TRBV20-1 to TRBJ2-7; D might be TRBD2 (6 bases). Trimming removed 3 bases at V and 2 bases at J, with 11 bases between. The germline gives CDR1 DFQATT, CDR2 SNEGSKA (reference sequence). CDR3 length: 13 amino acids. In nucleotides, the CDR3 is TGCAGTGCTAGGGGTAGCGGACCCTACGAGCAGTACTTC. Its protein is CSARGSGPYEQYF.

About this clonotype itself: An end of the junction differs from the germline gene, which may be a read error. The chain couples TRBV6-2 or TRBV6-3 to TRBJ2-7; maybe TRBD2 (5 bases). Looked up from germline, CDR1 is MNHEY and CDR2 is SVGEGT. This CDR3 has 15 amino acids. The CDR3 DNA sequence: TGTGCCAGCAGTGACTCCCCTAGCACCACCTACGAGCAGTACTTC. This codes for CASSDSPSTTYEQYF.

This clonotype was observed at least ten times. The rearrangement uses TRBV19 and TRBJ1-1; TRBD1 might be the D (6 bases). V was cut by 4 bases and J by 4 bases, with 16 bases left in between. Looked up from germline, CDR1 is LNHDA and CDR2 is SQIVND (reference sequence). This CDR3 has 15 amino acids. The CDR3 nucleotides are TGTGCCAGTAGTAAAACCGGGACATTGGGCACTGAAGCTTTCTTT. Translated, it gives CASSKTGTLGTEAFF. The full variable domain, its missing parts supplied by reference TRBV19 and TRBJ1-1, is DGGITQSPKYLFRKEGQNVTLSCEQNLNHDAMYWYRQDPGQGLRLIYYSQIVNDFQKGDIAEGYSVSREKKESFPLTVTSAQKNPTAFYLCASSKTGTLGTEAFFGQGTRLTVV.

This clonotype was picked up many times. The rearrangement uses TRBV6-2 or TRBV6-3 and TRBJ2-7; 9 nucleotides line up with TRBD1. The CDR3 sequence is 16 residues long. Trimming at V came to 5 bases and at J to 6 bases, leaving 14 bases not matched to a gene. Germline V gene lookup returns CDR1 MNHEY and CDR2 SVGEGT. As DNA, the CDR3 is TGTGCCAGCAGTCCGTTACCGGGACAGGGAGTACCCGAGCAGTACTTC. It is translated as CASSPLPGQGVPEQYF.